This is a list of T cell receptor beta chains from one sample in a study of cytomegalovirus exposure and HLA in healthy donors. Clones were read by immunoSEQ multiplex PCR, and TCRdb kept only the in-frame ones, dropping some. The sample includes tens of thousands of clones, 80% to 90% of them seen just once. The sequenced sample was PBMCs. The receptors here all came from a woman aged 30 to 39 in good health and CMV-seropositive. Both conserved end residues are part of each CDR3. Each record gives: J gene, D gene, V gene, clone size, CDR3 protein, CDR3 DNA. A D gene is named only where the DNA matches it firmly. Size is stated for part of the rows, as once, few or many counts, or as a class when the clone is expanded.

J: TRBJ1-1; D: .; V: TRBV5-4; size: .; CDR3: CASSRPGGSAFF; DNA: TGTGCCAGCAGCCGCCCGGGAGGTTCAGCTTTCTTT
J: TRBJ1-2; D: .; V: TRBV6-5; size: .; CDR3: CASSYRQLNYGYTF; DNA: TGTGCCAGCAGTTATCGACAGCTTAACTATGGCTACACCTTC
J: TRBJ2-2; D: .; V: TRBV4-1; size: .; CDR3: CASSQHTRGRTGELFF; DNA: TGCGCCAGCAGCCAACACACCAGGGGCCGTACCGGGGAGCTGTTTTTT
J: TRBJ2-3; D: TRBD2; V: TRBV2; size: .; CDR3: CASSERLAGSSDTQYF; DNA: TGTGCCAGCAGTGAAAGGTTAGCGGGATCTTCGGATACGCAGTATTTT
J: TRBJ1-5; D: TRBD1; V: TRBV19; size: once; CDR3: CASGRDRGRPNDQPQHF; DNA: TGTGCCAGTGGCCGGGACAGGGGGCGTCCGAACGATCAGCCCCAGCATTTT
J: TRBJ2-5; D: TRBD2; V: TRBV5-1; size: .; CDR3: CASSPGAGGLGETQYF; DNA: TGCGCCAGCAGCCCTGGAGCGGGAGGGCTAGGGGAGACCCAGTACTTC
J: TRBJ1-5; D: .; V: TRBV7-2; size: .; CDR3: CASSFSQIDQPQHF; DNA: TGTGCCAGCAGCTTCTCACAGATTGATCAGCCCCAGCATTTT
J: TRBJ1-2; D: TRBD1; V: TRBV7-9; size: .; CDR3: CASSNQGASYGYTF; DNA: TGTGCCAGCAGCAACCAGGGGGCAAGCTATGGCTACACCTTC
J: TRBJ2-6; D: .; V: TRBV28; size: .; CDR3: CASSLRRWSVLTF; DNA: TGTGCCAGCAGTTTGCGCAGATGGAGCGTCCTGACTTTC
J: TRBJ2-5; D: TRBD2; V: TRBV9; size: .; CDR3: CASSVGAGGPETQYF; DNA: TGTGCCAGCAGCGTCGGAGCGGGAGGGCCCGAGACCCAGTACTTC
J: TRBJ1-2; D: .; V: TRBV30; size: .; CDR3: CAWSVQYGYTF; DNA: TGTGCCTGGAGTGTACAGTATGGCTACACCTTC
J: TRBJ2-2; D: .; V: TRBV10-1; size: .; CDR3: CASKSGTGELFF; DNA: TGCGCCAGCAAGTCGGGAACCGGGGAGCTGTTTTTT
J: TRBJ2-1; D: TRBD2; V: TRBV4-1; size: few; CDR3: CASRGGLAGNNEQFF; DNA: TGCGCCAGCAGGGGGGGGCTAGCGGGGAATAATGAGCAGTTCTTC
J: TRBJ2-1; D: TRBD2; V: TRBV2; size: .; CDR3: CASSSTSGRLNEQFF; DNA: TGTGCCAGCAGTTCAACTAGCGGCAGGCTGAATGAGCAGTTCTTC
J: TRBJ2-5; D: .; V: TRBV2; size: .; CDR3: CASSAEGGKTQYF; DNA: TGTGCCAGCAGTGCGGAGGGGGGGAAGACCCAGTACTTC
J: TRBJ2-1; D: .; V: TRBV4-2; size: .; CDR3: CASSQDGGGLNEQFF; DNA: TGTGCCAGCAGCCAAGATGGAGGCGGCCTAAATGAGCAGTTCTTC
J: TRBJ2-6; D: TRBD2; V: TRBV9; size: .; CDR3: CASSASGSLGANVLTF; DNA: TGTGCCAGCAGCGCTAGCGGGAGCTTGGGGGCCAACGTCCTGACTTTC
J: TRBJ1-1; D: .; V: TRBV5-4; size: few; CDR3: CASSPGGNTEAFF; DNA: TGTGCCAGCAGCCCCGGGGGGAACACTGAAGCTTTCTTT
J: TRBJ1-1; D: TRBD1; V: TRBV12-5; size: .; CDR3: CASQSGGSEAFF; DNA: TGTGCTTCTCAGTCAGGGGGGTCTGAAGCTTTCTTT
J: TRBJ2-1; D: .; V: TRBV5-1; size: .; CDR3: CASSLGLAQPYNEQFF; DNA: TGCGCCAGCAGCTTGGGTCTAGCGCAGCCCTACAATGAGCAGTTCTTC
J: TRBJ2-7; D: .; V: TRBV11-1; size: .; CDR3: CASSSGPRDLEQYF; DNA: TGTGCCAGCAGCTCGGGCCCCAGGGATCTCGAGCAGTACTTC
J: TRBJ1-1; D: .; V: TRBV18; size: .; CDR3: CASSPPESRQLEAFF; DNA: TGTGCCAGCTCACCACCAGAGAGTAGACAGCTGGAAGCTTTCTTT
J: TRBJ1-2; D: .; V: TRBV27; size: .; CDR3: CASSSSESSGYTF; DNA: .
J: TRBJ1-1; D: .; V: TRBV25-1; size: .; CDR3: CASSVPGHLNTEAFF; DNA: TGTGCCAGCAGTGTTCCGGGACACCTGAACACTGAAGCTTTCTTT
J: TRBJ2-5; D: .; V: TRBV7-2; size: .; CDR3: CASSLALGGGGETQYF; DNA: TGTGCCAGCAGCTTAGCGTTGGGCGGGGGCGGGGAGACCCAGTACTTC
J: TRBJ1-2; D: .; V: TRBV9; size: .; CDR3: CASSVGRGDYGYTF; DNA: TGTGCCAGCAGCGTCGGGCGGGGGGATTATGGCTACACCTTC
J: TRBJ2-2; D: TRBD2; V: TRBV7-2; size: .; CDR3: CASSSGLAGGNGELFF; DNA: TGTGCCAGCAGCTCCGGACTAGCGGGAGGTAACGGGGAGCTGTTTTTT
J: TRBJ2-7; D: TRBD2; V: TRBV7-2; size: .; CDR3: CASSRTSGSVSYEQYF; DNA: TGTGCCAGCAGCAGAACTAGCGGGAGTGTATCGTACGAGCAGTACTTC
J: TRBJ1-2; D: TRBD1; V: TRBV19; size: .; CDR3: CASRSFRTTGGRNYGYTF; DNA: TGTGCCAGTAGATCATTCCGAACGACAGGGGGAAGAAACTATGGCTACACCTTC
J: TRBJ2-7; D: TRBD1; V: TRBV7-6; size: .; CDR3: CASSSQGGNVLYEQYF; DNA: TGTGCCAGCAGCTCACAGGGGGGCAACGTTTTATACGAGCAGTACTTC
J: TRBJ2-1; D: TRBD2; V: TRBV10-3; size: .; CDR3: CAISAGLAGGDEQFF; DNA: TGTGCCATCAGTGCGGGACTAGCGGGAGGCGATGAGCAGTTCTTC
J: TRBJ1-1; D: .; V: TRBV5-6; size: .; CDR3: CASSLQGEAFF; DNA: TGTGCCAGCAGCTTGCAGGGGGAAGCTTTCTTT
J: TRBJ2-5; D: .; V: TRBV5-1; size: .; CDR3: CASSLGGPAGETQYF; DNA: TGCGCCAGCAGCTTGGGGGGGCCGGCTGGAGAGACCCAGTACTTC
J: TRBJ2-7; D: TRBD2; V: TRBV11-2; size: .; CDR3: CASSSLTMGLARSSYEQYF; DNA: TGTGCCAGCAGCTCTCTAACCATGGGACTAGCGAGAAGCTCCTACGAGCAGTACTTC
J: TRBJ2-6; D: TRBD2; V: TRBV7-9; size: .; CDR3: CASSPLTSGRVSGANVLTF; DNA: TGTGCCAGCAGCCCTCTAACTAGCGGGAGAGTCTCTGGGGCCAACGTCCTGACTTTC
J: TRBJ1-6; D: TRBD1; V: TRBV9; size: .; CDR3: CASSVGQGASPLHF; DNA: TGTGCCAGCAGCGTAGGACAGGGAGCTTCACCCCTCCACTTT
J: TRBJ2-7; D: .; V: TRBV29-1; size: few; CDR3: CSVGLSKNEQYF; DNA: TGCAGCGTTGGTCTTTCTAAAAACGAGCAGTACTTC
J: TRBJ2-1; D: .; V: TRBV7-9; size: .; CDR3: CASRQSQSSYNEQFF; DNA: TGTGCCAGCAGACAATCACAGAGCTCCTACAATGAGCAGTTCTTC
J: TRBJ2-5; D: TRBD2; V: TRBV7-8; size: once; CDR3: CASSLVGGAGGFQTQYF; DNA: TGTGCCAGCAGCTTAGTAGGGGGAGCGGGAGGGTTTCAGACCCAGTACTTC
J: TRBJ1-5; D: .; V: TRBV19; size: .; CDR3: CASSMAGFFDQPQHF; DNA: TGTGCCAGTAGTATGGCAGGCTTTTTTGATCAGCCCCAGCATTTT
J: TRBJ2-3; D: .; V: TRBV27; size: .; CDR3: CASSLFGASTDTQYF; DNA: TGTGCCAGCAGTTTATTCGGTGCTAGCACAGATACGCAGTATTTT
J: TRBJ1-1; D: .; V: TRBV2; size: .; CDR3: CASARGDTEAFF; DNA: TGTGCCAGCGCCAGAGGTGACACTGAAGCTTTCTTT
J: TRBJ1-2; D: .; V: TRBV7-9; size: .; CDR3: CASSFEGTRGKIDGYTF; DNA: TGTGCCAGCAGCTTCGAGGGGACGAGGGGGAAGATAGATGGCTACACCTTC
J: TRBJ2-7; D: .; V: TRBV10-1; size: .; CDR3: CASSETWNYEQYF; DNA: TGCGCCAGCAGTGAGACATGGAACTACGAGCAGTACTTC
J: TRBJ2-7; D: TRBD1; V: TRBV11-2; size: .; CDR3: CASSPTGGAVREQYF; DNA: TGTGCCAGCAGCCCGACAGGGGGCGCGGTCCGTGAGCAGTACTTC
J: TRBJ2-7; D: TRBD1; V: TRBV5-4; size: .; CDR3: CASSPSGVRGLDEQYF; DNA: TGTGCCAGCAGCCCGTCCGGTGTCAGGGGGTTGGACGAGCAGTACTTC
J: TRBJ2-6; D: TRBD1; V: TRBV7-2; size: .; CDR3: CASSPRTGSGANVLTF; DNA: TGTGCCAGCAGCCCGCGGACAGGATCAGGGGCCAACGTCCTGACTTTC
J: TRBJ1-2; D: .; V: TRBV10-3; size: .; CDR3: CATMGGGETYGYTF; DNA: TGTGCCACCATGGGTGGGGGGGAGACCTATGGCTACACCTTC
J: TRBJ1-1; D: .; V: TRBV6-6; size: .; CDR3: CASRLKQANTEAFF; DNA: TGTGCCAGCAGGTTGAAACAGGCCAACACTGAAGCTTTCTTT